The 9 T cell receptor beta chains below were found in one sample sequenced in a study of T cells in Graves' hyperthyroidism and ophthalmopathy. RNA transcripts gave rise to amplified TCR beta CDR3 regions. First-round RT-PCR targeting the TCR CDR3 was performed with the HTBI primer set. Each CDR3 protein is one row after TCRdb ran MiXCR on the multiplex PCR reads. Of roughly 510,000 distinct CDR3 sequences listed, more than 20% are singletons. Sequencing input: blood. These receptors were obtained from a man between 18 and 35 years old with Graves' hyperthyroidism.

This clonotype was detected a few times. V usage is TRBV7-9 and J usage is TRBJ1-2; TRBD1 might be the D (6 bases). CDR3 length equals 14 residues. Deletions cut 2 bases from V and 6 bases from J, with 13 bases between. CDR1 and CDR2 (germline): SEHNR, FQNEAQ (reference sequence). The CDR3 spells CASSLLSRQDGYTF. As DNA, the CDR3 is TGTGCCAGCAGCTTATTGAGTCGACAGGATGGCTACACCTTC.

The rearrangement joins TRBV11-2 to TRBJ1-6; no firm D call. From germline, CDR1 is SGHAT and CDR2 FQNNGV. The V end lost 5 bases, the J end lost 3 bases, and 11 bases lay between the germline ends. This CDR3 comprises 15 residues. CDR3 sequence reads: CASSPSDFYNSPLHF. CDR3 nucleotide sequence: TGTGCCAGCAGCCCCTCGGACTTCTATAATTCACCCCTCCACTTT.

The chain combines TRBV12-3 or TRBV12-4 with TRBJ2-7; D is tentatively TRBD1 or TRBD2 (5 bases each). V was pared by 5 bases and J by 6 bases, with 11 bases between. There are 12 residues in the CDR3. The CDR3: CASSILRGEQYF. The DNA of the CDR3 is TGTGCCAGCAGTATCCTGAGGGGCGAGCAGTACTTC.

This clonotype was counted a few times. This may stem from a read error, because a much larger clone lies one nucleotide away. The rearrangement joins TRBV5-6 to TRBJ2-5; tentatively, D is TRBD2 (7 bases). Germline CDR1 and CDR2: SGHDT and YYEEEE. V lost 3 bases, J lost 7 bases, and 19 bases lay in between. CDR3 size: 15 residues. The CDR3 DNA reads TGTGCCAGCAGCTCCCTACAGGGAACGGGGGGGACCCAGTACTTC. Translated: CASSSLQGTGGTQYF.

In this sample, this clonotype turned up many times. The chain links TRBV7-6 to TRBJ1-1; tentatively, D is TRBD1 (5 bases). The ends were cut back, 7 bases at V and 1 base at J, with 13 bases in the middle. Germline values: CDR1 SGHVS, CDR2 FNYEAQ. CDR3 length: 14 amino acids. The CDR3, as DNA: TGTGCCAGCACCCGTGGGACGGGGAACACTGAAGCTTTCTTT. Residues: CASTRGTGNTEAFF.

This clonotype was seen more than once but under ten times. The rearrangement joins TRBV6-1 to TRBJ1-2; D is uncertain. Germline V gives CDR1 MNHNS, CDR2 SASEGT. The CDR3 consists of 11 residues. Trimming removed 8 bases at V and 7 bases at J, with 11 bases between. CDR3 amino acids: CASGNTGGYTF. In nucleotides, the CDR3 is TGTGCCAGCGGGAATACTGGTGGCTACACCTTC.

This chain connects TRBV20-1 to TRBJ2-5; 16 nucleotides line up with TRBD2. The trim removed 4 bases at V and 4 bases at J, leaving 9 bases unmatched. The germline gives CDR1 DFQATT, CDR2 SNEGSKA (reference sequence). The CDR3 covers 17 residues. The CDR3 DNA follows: TGCAGTGCTAAACGGGGACTAGCGGGAGGGCCCGGAGAGACCCAGTACTTC. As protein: CSAKRGLAGGPGETQYF.

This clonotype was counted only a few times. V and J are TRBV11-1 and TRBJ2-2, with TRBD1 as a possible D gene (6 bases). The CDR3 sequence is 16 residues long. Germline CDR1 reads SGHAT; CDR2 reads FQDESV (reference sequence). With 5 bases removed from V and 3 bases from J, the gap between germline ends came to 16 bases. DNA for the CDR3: TGTGCCAGCAGCCCCCCGCGGCCAGGGGACACCGGGGAGCTGTTTTTT. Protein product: CASSPPRPGDTGELFF.

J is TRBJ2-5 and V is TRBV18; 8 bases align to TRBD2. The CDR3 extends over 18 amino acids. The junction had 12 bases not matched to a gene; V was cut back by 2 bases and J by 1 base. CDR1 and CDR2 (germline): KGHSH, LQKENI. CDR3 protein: CASSPGTTAAGAQETQYF. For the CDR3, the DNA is TGTGCCAGCTCACCAGGGACCACAGCAGCGGGGGCCCAAGAGACCCAGTACTTC.